The clone carrying this T cell receptor (beta chain) was found a few times. The method was immunoSEQ multiplex PCR; TCRdb's version includes in-frame clones alone and lacks a portion of them. The table lists about 540,000 clones, 75% to 85% of them singletons. The data stem from a study of shared T cell receptors in the human thymus. CDR1 and CDR2 from the germline V gene are SEHNR and FQNEAQ (reference sequence). The CDR3 has 13 amino acids. Trimming cost V 5 bases and J 6 bases, with 14 bases left between them. A further study also used this sample, focusing on human thymus T cells. That report notes: The thymus was resected at corrective cardiac surgery. There were highly overlapping thymic repertoires among unrelated individuals, as related research reported.

V gene TRBV7-9 combines with J gene TRBJ2-7; perhaps TRBD1 as D (5 bases). The source is a boy in the first two years of life with a congenital heart defect. Sample: thymocytes. The chain's CDR3 is CASSLPGRAEQYF. DNA for the CDR3: TGTGCCAGCAGCCTCCCGGGCAGGGCCGAGCAGTACTTC. Supplemented by reference TRBV7-9 and TRBJ2-7, the full variable domain reads DTGVSQNPRHKITKRGQNVTFRCDPISEHNRLYWYRQTLGQGPEFLTYFQNEAQLEKSRLLSDRFSAERPKGSFSTLEIQRTEQGDSAMYLCASSLPGRAEQYFGPGTRLTVT.